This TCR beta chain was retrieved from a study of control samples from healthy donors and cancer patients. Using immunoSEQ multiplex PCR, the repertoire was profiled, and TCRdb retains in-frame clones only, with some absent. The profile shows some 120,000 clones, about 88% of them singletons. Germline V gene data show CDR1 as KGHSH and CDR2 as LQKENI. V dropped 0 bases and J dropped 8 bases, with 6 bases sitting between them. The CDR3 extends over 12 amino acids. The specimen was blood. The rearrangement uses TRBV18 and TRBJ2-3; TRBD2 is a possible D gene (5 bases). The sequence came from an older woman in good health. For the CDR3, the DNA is TGTGCCAGCTCACCACCCGAGGGTACGCAGTATTTT. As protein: CASSPPEGTQYF.